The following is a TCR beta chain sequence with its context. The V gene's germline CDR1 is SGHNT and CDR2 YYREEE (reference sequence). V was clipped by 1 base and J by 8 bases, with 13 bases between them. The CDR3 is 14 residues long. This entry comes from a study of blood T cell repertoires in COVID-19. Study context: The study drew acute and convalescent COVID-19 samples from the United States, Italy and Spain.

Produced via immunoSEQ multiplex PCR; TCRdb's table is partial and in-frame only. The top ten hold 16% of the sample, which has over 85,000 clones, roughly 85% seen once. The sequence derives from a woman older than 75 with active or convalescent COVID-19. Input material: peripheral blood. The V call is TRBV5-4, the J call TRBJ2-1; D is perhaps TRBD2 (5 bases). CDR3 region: CASSLRRARDEQFF. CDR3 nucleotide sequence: TGTGCCAGCAGCTTGAGGCGGGCCCGGGATGAGCAGTTCTTC. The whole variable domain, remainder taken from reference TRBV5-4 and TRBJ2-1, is ETGVTQSPTHLIKTRGQQVTLRCSSQSGHNTVSWYQQALGQGPQFIFQYYREEENGRGNFPPRFSGLQFPNYSSELNVNALELDDSALYLCASSLRRARDEQFFGPGTRLTVL.